Sequencing of this T cell receptor (beta chain) was carried out in a study of cytomegalovirus exposure and HLA in healthy donors (dated by TCRdb to about 2017). Regarding the study in general: The 650 to 750 repertoires of the first cohort and the 120 validation repertoires were produced on the same platform, according to a later analysis. The study aimed to test whether cataloging public T cell receptors could reveal signatures of past pathogen exposure. In addition to the first cohort of 666 subjects, a separate validation cohort of approximately 130 different subjects was used. High-throughput TCR immunosequencing, statistical association of individual TCRs with disease status, and machine learning were combined to predict cytomegalovirus infection status. Points the paper makes about the study in general: A few of the identified cytomegalovirus-associated TCR beta chains were confirmed in vitro to be specific for cytomegalovirus antigens. The study listed over 150 TCR beta chains as associated with cytomegalovirus. It was suggested by the authors that the approach could potentially be generalized to other disease states and immunological phenotypes. Subsequent analysis determined that TCRs grouped into clusters in the first cohort also showed a tendency toward co-occurrence across the roughly 120 validation repertoires, and roughly 95% of cluster scores exceeded 0. In both the original and validation cohorts, the classifier was reported to diagnose cytomegalovirus status with high specificity and sensitivity. All 130 or so repertoires were used to score co-occurrence in the validation cohort in a later analysis, because that analysis had no HLA typing for the cohort. Across donors, most TCR sequences were observed very rarely, whereas some public TCRs were present in many individuals.

Separate from the roughly 700-subject first cohort, the validation cohort of 120 subjects was the group to which the donors belonged. Libraries were built with the immunoSEQ multiplex PCR assay. Per the authors' processing: To diagnose cytomegalovirus status from the catalog of TCR beta chain sequences, a statistical classification framework was built. TCRdb provides this immuneACCESS table in a form limited to in-frame rearrangements. Some clones are lacking; in checked studies, under half of them reflect an unresolved V gene, and why the rest are absent is not known. V and J calls plus clone size are reproduced from that table; the DNA served to infer D and trimming. Here the sample has approximately 160,000 clones; just under 85% occur a single time. Around 2.5% of the sample is taken by the ten largest. The CDR3 covers 15 residues, taking in both the cysteine and the phenylalanine. Only the CDR3 region is kept as DNA, spanning 45 bases read in frame from base 1. CDR1 and CDR2 are read off the germline V gene as SGHRS and YFSETQ. After removal of 0 bases from V and 2 bases from J, the junction retains 4 bases not matched to a gene.

To note about this clone: Its binding antigen is unknown. The record has no base qualities; no much larger clone is one base away.

Sequenced sample: PBMCs. The chain is assembled from TRBV5-1 and TRBJ2-7; 8 central nucleotides agree with TRBD2. This TCR was recovered from a young man in good health and CMV-seropositive. The CDR3 protein is CASSLAAGGAYEQYF. The sequence in DNA is TGCGCCAGCAGCTTGGCCGCGGGGGGCGCCTACGAGCAGTACTTC.